The source of this TCR beta chain is a study of CD8 T cells in Susac syndrome. In the study overall: Roughly six sequenced Susac syndrome patients had clinically active disease, while fewer than ten were in remission. Patients with Susac syndrome were therapy-naive, on corticosteroids, or on intravenous immunoglobulin alone at blood draw.

Reverse transcription of roughly 0.45 to 1 ug RNA was performed with random hexamers. MiXCR, applied by TCRdb to the immunoSEQ multiplex PCR reads, yields one record per CDR3 protein. The sample has 80,000 or so distinct CDR3 sequences; about 92% are singletons. TCR beta sequencing was performed on blood CD8+ and CD4+ T cells. Patients having Susac syndrome satisfied recently defined diagnostic criteria for definite or probable disease. V shed 4 bases and J shed 5 bases, with 12 bases lying between them. Germline lookup yields CDR1 SQVTM and CDR2 ANQGSEA. There are 13 residues in the CDR3. The receptor was derived from a human donor with Susac syndrome. Sequenced sample: CD4+ T cells from PBMCs. V is TRBV29-1 and J is TRBJ2-1; D gene unclear. The CDR3 DNA is TGCAGCGTTGTCAGTCGGACCCACAATGAGCAGTTCTTC. Translated, it gives CSVVSRTHNEQFF.